These 29 T cell receptor beta chains were sequenced from one sample in a study of identical twins. TCRdb ran MiXCR on the 5' RACE reads and lists one entry per CDR3 protein. This sample has approximately 470,000 distinct CDR3 sequences, with approximately 14% found just once. Separately, the same data were catalogued under a study of yellow fever vaccine responses in identical twins.

The material sequenced was CD4+ T cells sorted from blood. These receptor sequences come from a woman under 30 in good health.

V usage is TRBV6-1 and J usage is TRBJ2-5; no reliable D call. The CDR3 sequence is 16 residues long. V lost 1 base and J lost 4, with 16 bases in between. From germline, CDR1 is MNHNS and CDR2 SASEGT. The CDR3 DNA is TGTGCCAGCAGTGAAGGAGTCTCGACACAACTAGAGACCCAGTACTTC. Translating gives CASSEGVSTQLETQYF.

The chain combines TRBV28 with TRBJ2-5, with 8 nucleotides matching TRBD2. Germline V CDR1 and CDR2: MDHEN, SYDVKM. This CDR3 region has 13 residues. Germline trimming cut 6 bases from V and 7 bases from J; bases unmatched to any gene: 7. Here the CDR3 reads CASSGRALGTQYF. CDR3 sequence (DNA): TGTGCCAGCAGCGGGAGGGCCCTCGGGACCCAGTACTTC.

The V and J genes are TRBV19 and TRBJ1-2, with D maybe TRBD1 (6 bases). Germline CDR1 and CDR2: LNHDA and SQIVND (reference sequence). The CDR3 length is 15 residues. V lost 6 bases, J lost 2 bases, and 16 bases lay in between. DNA of the CDR3: TGTGCCAGTAGGAGGACAGCGATGGGAAACTATGGCTACACCTTC. Protein product: CASRRTAMGNYGYTF.

This clonotype was recorded at least ten times. The rearrangement joins TRBV29-1 to TRBJ2-4; 12 nucleotides match TRBD2. Germline V lookup: CDR1 SQVTM, CDR2 ANQGSEA. This CDR3 spans 14 amino acids. J was trimmed by 7 bases and V by 5 bases; bases with no gene match: 6. The CDR3 sequence: CSVPGLAGHNIQYF. Written as DNA, the CDR3 is TGCAGCGTTCCGGGACTAGCGGGCCATAACATTCAGTACTTC. The full variable domain, its missing parts supplied by reference TRBV29-1 and TRBJ2-4, is SAVISQKPSRDICQRGTSLTIQCQVDSQVTMMFWYRQQPGQSLTLIATANQGSEATYESGFVIDKFPISRPNLTFSTLTVSNMSPEDSSIYLCSVPGLAGHNIQYFGAGTRLSVL.

The chain employs TRBV27 and TRBJ1-5; TRBD1 might be the D (5 bases). From germline, CDR1 is MNHEY and CDR2 SMNVEV (reference sequence). This CDR3 has 15 amino acids. Trimming took 5 bases from V and 0 from J, leaving 11 bases between them. CDR3 sequence reads: CASSSYRNSNQPQHF. The CDR3, as DNA: TGTGCCAGCAGTAGCTACAGGAATAGCAATCAGCCCCAGCATTTT.

This clonotype was detected only a few times. The J gene is TRBJ1-4, the V gene TRBV25-1; D remains ambiguous. V shed 7 bases and J shed 1 base, with 7 bases lying between them. The CDR3 contains 13 residues. Germline V gene data show CDR1 as MGHDK and CDR2 as SYGVNS. CDR3 loop: CASNERTNEKLFF. The CDR3 DNA reads as TGTGCCAGCAACGAGCGAACTAATGAAAAACTGTTTTTT.

This chain connects TRBV10-3 to TRBJ2-2, with 11 bases aligning to TRBD2. CDR1 ENHRY and CDR2 SYGVKD come from the germline V gene. V was pared by 4 bases and J by 0 bases, with 13 bases of the junction left unmatched. The length of the CDR3 is 20 residues. As DNA, the CDR3 is TGTGCCATCAGTGGGAGGACTAGCGGGTCGATCCGCGCGAACACCGGGGAGCTGTTTTTT. It codes for CAISGRTSGSIRANTGELFF.

This clonotype was observed a few times. This chain uses TRBV24-1 with TRBJ2-2; D perhaps matches TRBD2 (5 bases). There are 16 residues in the CDR3. V shed 4 bases and J shed 2 bases, with 13 bases lying between them. Germline V CDR1 and CDR2: KGHDR, SFDVKD. CDR3 sequence reads: CATSDVGEINTGELFF. CDR3 bases: TGTGCCACCAGTGACGTGGGAGAGATTAACACCGGGGAGCTGTTTTTT.

The gene calls are TRBV30 and TRBJ2-1; 11 bases fit TRBD1. The CDR3 length is 16 residues. Germline V gene data show CDR1 as GTSNPN and CDR2 as SVGIG (reference sequence). V shed 2 bases, J shed 6 bases, and the junction held 9 bases outside the gene matches. CDR3 amino acids: CAWSKAGQGAPNEQFF. DNA for the CDR3: TGTGCCTGGAGTAAAGCCGGACAGGGGGCGCCCAATGAGCAGTTCTTC.

V is TRBV4-2 and J is TRBJ2-1; D assignment may be TRBD1 or TRBD2 (6 bases each). Trimming stripped 1 base from V and 2 bases from J, with 15 bases between. There are 17 residues in the CDR3. CDR1 and CDR2 (germline): LGHNA, YNFKEQ. The CDR3 DNA is TGTGCCAGCAGCCAAGTGGGTGGGGGGCCGCCCTACAATGAGCAGTTCTTC. Translation gives CASSQVGGGPPYNEQFF.

V gene TRBV7-2 combines with J gene TRBJ2-3; the match to TRBD2 covers 7 bases. Per germline, CDR1 SGHTA and CDR2 FQGNSA. V dropped 1 base and J dropped 2; count of bases not matched to a gene: 6. This CDR3 is built from 16 residues. The CDR3 loop reads CASSLVIGGFTDTQYF. DNA for the CDR3: TGTGCCAGCAGCTTAGTTATCGGGGGGTTCACAGATACGCAGTATTTT.

This clonotype was detected a few times. V usage is TRBV20-1 and J usage is TRBJ2-7; D may be TRBD2 (6 bases). CDR3 length equals 14 residues. Per germline, CDR1 DFQATT and CDR2 SNEGSKA (reference sequence). The germline V and J ends were trimmed by 3 bases and 0 bases, with 12 bases remaining between them. CDR3 DNA sequence: TGCAGTGCTAGGCGGGATACTAGCTCCTACGAGCAGTACTTC. It yields the protein CSARRDTSSYEQYF.

The V gene is TRBV5-1, the J gene TRBJ2-5; 7 bases are a match to TRBD1. J gave up 4 bases and V 4 bases, and 10 bases lay outside the gene matches. The CDR3 extends over 15 amino acids. Germline values: CDR1 SGHRS, CDR2 YFSETQ. DNA of the CDR3: TGCGCCAGCAGCATCGACAGGGCCGCCAGAGAGACCCAGTACTTC. Protein product: CASSIDRAARETQYF.

The chain combines TRBV6-6 with TRBJ1-5; D not certain. There are 13 residues in the CDR3. Germline V gives CDR1 MNHNY, CDR2 SVGAGI (reference sequence). Trimming removed 0 bases at V and 5 bases at J, with 5 bases between. CDR3 nucleotides: TGTGCCAGCAGTTACTCGCCCGATCAGCCCCAGCATTTT. Translated: CASSYSPDQPQHF.

This clonotype was recorded a few times. The chain combines TRBV9 with TRBJ2-2; D ambiguous. The V gene lost 4 bases and the J gene lost 4 bases, with 17 bases spanning the gap. This CDR3 is 16 amino acids long. Germline CDR1 and CDR2: SGDLS and YYNGEE. The CDR3 sequence is CASSPSLGSSTGELFF. DNA for the CDR3: TGTGCCAGCAGCCCCAGTCTGGGAAGTAGCACCGGGGAGCTGTTTTTT.

DNA of the CDR3: TGTGCCAGCTCACTTTCGACAGGGGTCGGCTACACCTTC. Translating it yields CASSLSTGVGYTF. This rearrangement joins TRBV18 to TRBJ1-2, with TRBD1 matching 8 bases. CDR3 length: 13 amino acids. CDR1 is KGHSH, CDR2 LQKENI, per germline. The ends lost 4 bases at V and 8 bases at J; junction bases unmatched: 6.

V and J are TRBV19 and TRBJ2-5; D is perhaps TRBD1 (6 bases). The V end lost 6 bases, the J end lost 7 bases, and 18 bases lay between the germline ends. This CDR3 has 14 residues. CDR1 is LNHDA and CDR2 is SQIVND in the germline V gene (reference sequence). CDR3 bases: TGTGCCAGTAGGACAGGACAGCCCCCAGGGACCCAGTACTTC. It encodes CASRTGQPPGTQYF. Full variable domain (missing parts from reference TRBV19 and TRBJ2-5): DGGITQSPKYLFRKEGQNVTLSCEQNLNHDAMYWYRQDPGQGLRLIYYSQIVNDFQKGDIAEGYSVSREKKESFPLTVTSAQKNPTAFYLCASRTGQPPGTQYFGPGTRLLVL.

This rearrangement joins TRBV7-9 to TRBJ2-7, with TRBD1 matching over 10 bases. The CDR3 consists of 16 residues. Germline CDR1 and CDR2: SEHNR and FQNEAQ (reference sequence). The junction had 19 bases not matched to a gene; V was cut back by 5 bases and J by 12 bases. This CDR3 reads CASSRSGGTGAYFTYF. For the CDR3, the DNA is TGTGCCAGCAGCAGATCGGGTGGGACAGGGGCTTACTTTACGTACTTC.

The DNA for the CDR3 is TGTGCCATCAGTGAACTCCGGGACAGGGGTAGCGAGCAGTACTTC. It is translated as CAISELRDRGSEQYF. This sequence joins TRBV10-3 and TRBJ2-7; 10 nucleotides line up with TRBD1. With 3 bases clipped from V and 6 bases from J, the junction kept 8 bases outside the gene matches. The CDR3 is made up of 15 amino acids. Germline CDR1 ENHRY, CDR2 SYGVKD.

This clonotype was seen just once. The chain employs TRBV15 and TRBJ2-7; weak D call: TRBD2 (6 bases). Trimming took off 5 bases at V and 9 bases at J, with 14 bases between the two ends. Germline V CDR1 and CDR2: LNHNV, YYDKDF (reference sequence). This CDR3 comprises 12 residues. This chain's CDR3 is CATSPQGGGQYF. The DNA for the CDR3 is TGTGCCACCAGCCCCCAGGGAGGAGGGCAGTACTTC. The full variable domain, with the rest looked up from reference TRBV15 and TRBJ2-7, is DAMVIQNPRYQVTQFGKPVTLSCSQTLNHNVMYWYQQKSSQAPKLLFHYYDKDFNNEADTPDNFQSRRPNTSFCFLDIRSPGLGDTAMYLCATSPQGGGQYFGPGTRLTVT.

The chain employs TRBV6-5 and TRBJ2-5, with 8 positions matching TRBD1. The CDR3 spans 13 residues. CDR1 and CDR2 (germline): MNHEY, SVGAGI. V shed 7 bases and J 5 bases; nucleotides not matched to a gene: 6. The CDR3 spells CASMDRAGETQYF. As DNA, the CDR3 is TGTGCCAGCATGGACAGGGCCGGGGAGACCCAGTACTTC.

The gene calls are TRBV2 and TRBJ2-1; D remains unclear. Germline lookup yields CDR1 SNHLY and CDR2 FYNNEI. V lost 0 bases and J 9 bases, leaving 6 bases between the germline ends. CDR3 length: 12 residues. The CDR3, as DNA: TGTGCCAGCAGTGAAGCGAAAGTTGAGCAGTTCTTC. Its translation is CASSEAKVEQFF.

The chain uses TRBV15 and TRBJ2-1; the D gene is possibly TRBD2 (6 bases). CDR1 and CDR2 from the germline V gene are LNHNV and YYDKDF (reference sequence). This CDR3 spans 15 amino acids. Trimming left V 2 bases short and J 0 bases short, with 8 bases between. CDR3 in DNA: TGTGCCACCAGCAGACTAGCGAGCTCCTACAATGAGCAGTTCTTC. Encoded protein: CATSRLASSYNEQFF.

The chain combines TRBV2 with TRBJ2-4; no clear D. V lost 1 base and J lost 2, with 3 bases in between. Germline V lookup: CDR1 SNHLY, CDR2 FYNNEI. The CDR3 covers 13 residues. Here the CDR3 DNA reads TGTGCCAGCAGTGAAGACACCAAAAACATTCAGTACTTC. Residues: CASSEDTKNIQYF.

This clonotype was counted at least ten times. The V call is TRBV12-3 or TRBV12-4, the J call TRBJ2-1; the D call may be TRBD1 or TRBD2 (6 bases each). V lost 3 bases, J lost 7 bases, and 31 bases lay in between. CDR3 length: 20 amino acids. CDR3 sequence reads: CASSFVPWVGGGRLMNEQFF. The CDR3 DNA sequence: TGTGCCAGCAGTTTTGTACCCTGGGTGGGGGGCGGACGATTGATGAATGAGCAGTTCTTC.

The J gene is TRBJ2-2, the V gene TRBV10-3; D may be TRBD1 (5 bases). V was cut by 8 bases and J by 6 bases, with 13 bases left in between. From germline, CDR1 is ENHRY and CDR2 SYGVKD. This CDR3 is 13 amino acids long. This chain's CDR3 is CAIGSTGAGELFF. The CDR3 nucleotides read TGTGCCATCGGTAGTACAGGAGCCGGGGAGCTGTTTTTT.

This clonotype was counted a few times. CDR3 DNA sequence: TGCAGTGCTAGGGTCCCGGGTACACCCCTCCACTTT. Translation gives CSARVPGTPLHF. The rearrangement links TRBV20-1 to TRBJ1-6, with D hard to call. Germline CDR1 and CDR2: DFQATT and SNEGSKA (reference sequence). The CDR3 is 12 amino acids. Trimming shortened V by 3 bases and J by 11 bases, and 11 bases separated the two germline ends.

This clonotype came up a few times. The chain employs TRBV9 and TRBJ1-1; a weak D match, TRBD1 (5 bases). The CDR3 loop spans 14 amino acids. The germline V gene encodes CDR1 SGDLS and CDR2 YYNGEE. Trimming left V 4 bases short and J 7 bases short, with 17 bases between. The CDR3 reads CASSSALGRNEAFF. Written as DNA, the CDR3 is TGTGCCAGCAGCTCAGCATTGGGGCGGAATGAAGCTTTCTTT.

This clonotype was seen only a few times. The chain joins TRBV7-2 to TRBJ1-2, with 7 nucleotides matching TRBD1. The CDR3 loop spans 13 amino acids. Germline V lookup: CDR1 SGHTA, CDR2 FQGNSA. With 5 bases clipped from V and 9 bases from J, the junction kept 9 bases outside the gene matches. For the CDR3, the DNA is TGTGCCAGCAGCCAGATGTCCAGGGGGAGCTACACCTTC. It specifies CASSQMSRGSYTF.